This T cell receptor (beta chain) was documented in a study of CD8 T cells in ankylosing spondylitis. The CDR3 covers 15 residues. Per germline, CDR1 SGHDT and CDR2 YYEEEE. The V gene lost 4 bases and the J gene lost 3 bases, with 16 bases spanning the gap. TCRdb re-called the 5' RACE reads with MiXCR, one entry per CDR3 protein. The sample holds 250,000 to 400,000 distinct CDR3 sequences, under 14% seen once. The V gene is TRBV5-6, the J gene TRBJ1-1, with TRBD1 as a possible D gene (6 bases). The sample comprised blood, either unsorted or a sorted T cell fraction (not recorded which). The TCR originated in a female donor with ankylosing spondylitis or in good health (not recorded which). CDR3 bases: TGTGCCAGCAGCCGCGGGGGGCGAGTGGACACTGAAGCTTTCTTT. Translated, it gives CASSRGGRVDTEAFF.